This entry lists 26 T cell receptor beta chains sequenced from one sample in a study of shared clonotypes between healthy human individuals. Sequencing was performed with immunoSEQ multiplex PCR; in TCRdb, only in-frame clones are kept and a portion is missing. The profile shows under 2,500,000 clones, approximately 96% of them singletons. The sample consisted of naive CD4+ T cells sorted from blood. Stated subset: CD45RA+ positively selected. The receptors here all came from a man younger than 30 in good health.

The chain carries TRBV2 and TRBJ2-7; D ambiguous. The CDR3 sequence is 10 residues long. Per germline, CDR1 SNHLY and CDR2 FYNNEI. The V and J ends lost 6 bases and 8 bases respectively, with 8 bases between them. The DNA for the CDR3 is TGTGCCAGCAGCCCGGGCCAGCAGTACTTC. This encodes CASSPGQQYF.

A note on this clone: This sample includes further DNA sequences coding for the same CDR3. For the CDR3, the DNA is TGCGCCAGCAGCTTGGACCGGCTGAACACTGAAGCTTTCTTT. Translation gives CASSLDRLNTEAFF. V and J are TRBV5-1 and TRBJ1-1; D is unresolved. V dropped 0 bases and J dropped 0 bases, with 6 bases sitting between them. CDR3 length equals 14 residues. The germline CDR1 and CDR2 sequences are SGHRS and YFSETQ.

The V and J genes are TRBV19 and TRBJ1-2; D perhaps matches TRBD1 (5 bases). Trimming shortened V by 4 bases and J by 2 bases, and 11 bases separated the two germline ends. This CDR3 spans 14 amino acids. The germline CDR1 and CDR2 sequences are LNHDA and SQIVND (reference sequence). The CDR3 bases are TGTGCCAGTAGTACGTCACAGGCCAACTATGGCTACACCTTC. Its translation is CASSTSQANYGYTF.

This chain links TRBV5-4 with TRBJ2-5; D possibly corresponds to TRBD1 (5 bases). This CDR3 comprises 14 residues. The germline CDR1 and CDR2 sequences are SGHNT and YYREEE (reference sequence). With 4 bases removed from V and 5 bases from J, the gap between germline ends came to 15 bases. DNA for the CDR3: TGTGCCAGCAGCGTGGATTCAGCAGGGGAGACCCAGTACTTC. Its protein product is CASSVDSAGETQYF.

The chain has TRBV5-1 and TRBJ2-7; 10 bases are a match to TRBD2. The V and J ends lost 8 bases and 2 bases, in that order; junction bases with no gene match: 10. The CDR3 extends over 15 amino acids. CDR1 is SGHRS, CDR2 YFSETQ, per germline. This chain's CDR3 is CASKREGLAAYEQYF. CDR3 bases: TGCGCCAGTAAGCGGGAAGGACTAGCGGCCTACGAGCAGTACTTC.

As regards this clone: This same CDR3 is encoded by further DNA sequences in the sample. The rearrangement joins TRBV9 to TRBJ2-3, with D possibly being TRBD2 (5 bases). With 2 bases removed from V and 2 bases from J, the gap between germline ends came to 9 bases. This CDR3 comprises 14 residues. Germline V CDR1 and CDR2: SGDLS, YYNGEE. The CDR3 nucleotides are TGTGCCAGCAGCGTGAGCGGAGTCACAGATACGCAGTATTTT. Encoded protein: CASSVSGVTDTQYF.

This clone occurred once. The rearrangement links TRBV19 to TRBJ2-5, with D maybe TRBD2 (6 bases). V was trimmed by 5 bases and J by 2 bases, leaving 18 bases between them. The CDR3 runs to 16 residues. Germline values: CDR1 LNHDA, CDR2 SQIVND (reference sequence). CDR3 residues: CASSLRAGFGQETQYF. CDR3 DNA: TGTGCCAGTAGTCTTCGGGCGGGATTTGGGCAAGAGACCCAGTACTTC.

V gene TRBV5-4 combines with J gene TRBJ2-5; 9 bases are a match to TRBD2. CDR1 is SGHNT and CDR2 is YYREEE in the germline V gene (reference sequence). The CDR3 sequence is 14 residues long. Trimming cost V 4 bases and J 5 bases; bases outside gene matches: 6. The CDR3 loop reads CASSAGGPGETQYF. As DNA, the CDR3 is TGTGCCAGCAGCGCGGGAGGGCCGGGGGAGACCCAGTACTTC.

Concerning this clone: The identical CDR3 is also encoded by other nucleotide sequences in the sample. The chain has TRBV28 and TRBJ2-7, with 7 bases aligning to TRBD1. CDR1 is MDHEN, CDR2 SYDVKM, per germline. With 8 bases clipped from V and 1 base from J, the junction kept 2 bases outside the gene matches. This CDR3 region has 12 residues. The CDR3 loop is CASRQGSYEQYF. The CDR3 bases are TGTGCCAGCCGACAGGGATCCTACGAGCAGTACTTC.

The chain recombines TRBV6-1 with TRBJ2-3, with D unresolved. The CDR3 is 13 amino acids. Germline CDR1 MNHNS, CDR2 SASEGT. The V end was cut by 1 base, the J end by 5 bases, with 7 bases between. CDR3 in DNA: TGTGCCAGCAGTGAAGACTCGGGAGATACGCAGTATTTT. It translates to CASSEDSGDTQYF.

The rearrangement links TRBV28 to TRBJ1-5, with TRBD1 matching 11 bases. The V gene end was trimmed by 4 bases and the J gene end by 6 bases; junction bases not matched to a gene: 2. CDR1 is MDHEN, CDR2 SYDVKM, per germline. This CDR3 region has 14 residues. CDR3 DNA: TGTGCCAGCAGTTCGGGACAGGGGGTTCAGCCCCAGCATTTT. It specifies CASSSGQGVQPQHF.

The chain has TRBV9 and TRBJ1-4, with D hard to call. This CDR3 is 15 amino acids long. Per the germline V gene, CDR1 is SGDLS and CDR2 is YYNGEE. The V and J ends lost 0 bases and 8 bases respectively, with 14 bases between them. The CDR3 coding sequence is TGTGCCAGCAGCGTAGGGACGGATGTTTCCGAAAAACTGTTTTTT. It specifies CASSVGTDVSEKLFF.

The chain has TRBV7-6 and TRBJ2-7; the D gene is possibly TRBD1 (6 bases). CDR1 and CDR2 (germline): SGHVS, FNYEAQ. V was cut by 1 base and J by 7 bases, with 14 bases left in between. CDR3 size: 14 residues. The CDR3 DNA reads as TGTGCCAGCAGCTTAGGACAGGCAACCGGGGAGCAGTACTTC. Translating it yields CASSLGQATGEQYF.

V gene TRBV5-6 combines with J gene TRBJ1-6; D is possibly TRBD1 (5 bases). Looked up from germline, CDR1 is SGHDT and CDR2 is YYEEEE. The CDR3 is made up of 15 amino acids. Trimming pared 2 bases from V and 4 bases from J, leaving 10 bases between. This CDR3 is CASSFGGGYNSPLHF. In DNA, the CDR3 is TGTGCCAGCAGCTTCGGGGGAGGTTATAATTCACCCCTCCACTTT. The full variable domain, its missing parts supplied by reference TRBV5-6 and TRBJ1-6, is DAGVTQSPTHLIKTRGQQVTLRCSPKSGHDTVSWYQQALGQGPQFIFQYYEEEERQRGNFPDRFSGHQFPNYSSELNVNALLLGDSALYLCASSFGGGYNSPLHFGNGTRLTVT.

A remark on this clone: This sample also contains other DNA sequences that code for the same CDR3. The rearrangement links TRBV7-9 to TRBJ1-5; no clear D. In germline, CDR1 is SEHNR, CDR2 FQNEAQ (reference sequence). This CDR3 spans 14 amino acids. With 5 bases removed from V and 0 bases from J, the gap between germline ends came to 8 bases. This CDR3 is CASSPSGSNQPQHF. DNA for the CDR3: TGTGCCAGCAGCCCGTCGGGTAGCAATCAGCCCCAGCATTTT.

The chain recombines TRBV29-1 with TRBJ2-2, with a weak D call TRBD1 (7 bases). The V gene lost 4 bases and the J gene lost 5 bases, with 14 bases spanning the gap. The CDR3 contains 14 residues. Looked up from germline, CDR1 is SQVTM and CDR2 is ANQGSEA. Here the CDR3 reads CSVGGDSVTGELFF. The CDR3 bases are TGCAGCGTTGGGGGGGACAGCGTGACCGGGGAGCTGTTTTTT.

This clone occurred once. The chain recombines TRBV12-5 with TRBJ2-3; 11 bases agree with TRBD2. Germline CDR1 reads LGHNT; CDR2 reads FRNRAP. The CDR3 is 19 amino acids. V lost 0 bases and J lost 0; bases outside the gene matches: 8. CDR3 nucleotides: TGTGCTAGTGGTTTGGTACGGCTAGCGGGAGGCTCTAGCACAGATACGCAGTATTTT. This sequence encodes CASGLVRLAGGSSTDTQYF.

V usage is TRBV15 and J usage is TRBJ1-5; D remains unclear. Trimming removed 2 bases from V and 0 bases from J, with 20 bases in between. Germline assignment: CDR1 LNHNV and CDR2 YYDKDF (reference sequence). The CDR3 length is 19 residues. The CDR3 loop is CATSRPLEGGSYSNQPQHF. In DNA, the CDR3 is TGTGCCACCAGCAGACCCCTTGAAGGAGGGAGTTATAGCAATCAGCCCCAGCATTTT.

This clone occurred once. V gene TRBV19 combines with J gene TRBJ2-6; D remains ambiguous. Trimming took 0 bases from V and 0 from J, leaving 3 bases between them. The germline V gene encodes CDR1 LNHDA and CDR2 SQIVND (reference sequence). The CDR3 sequence is 15 residues long. As DNA, the CDR3 is TGTGCCAGTAGTATAGATATCTCTGGGGCCAACGTCCTGACTTTC. It codes for CASSIDISGANVLTF.

The chain uses TRBV5-8 and TRBJ2-2; tentative D call: TRBD1 (5 bases). V was clipped by 3 bases and J by 3 bases, with 12 bases between them. The CDR3 totals 15 residues. Germline CDR1 is SGHTS and CDR2 is YDEGEE. The CDR3 is CASSSDRSYTGELFF. CDR3 coding DNA: TGTGCCAGCAGCTCCGACAGATCGTACACCGGGGAGCTGTTTTTT.

The chain joins TRBV18 to TRBJ2-1; D not certain. V was trimmed by 3 bases and J by 7 bases, leaving 7 bases between them. Germline V gene data show CDR1 as KGHSH and CDR2 as LQKENI. The CDR3 runs to 12 residues. This CDR3 reads CASSPKGNEQFF. CDR3 DNA: TGTGCCAGCTCACCCAAGGGTAATGAGCAGTTCTTC.

The chain carries TRBV6-6 and TRBJ2-7; D call uncertain. This CDR3 region has 15 residues. Germline V lookup: CDR1 MNHNY, CDR2 SVGAGI (reference sequence). V was trimmed by 4 bases and J by 0 bases, leaving 13 bases between them. CDR3 sequence: CASSSWAASSYEQYF. CDR3 nucleotides: TGTGCCAGCAGTTCGTGGGCGGCTAGCTCCTACGAGCAGTACTTC.

The chain joins TRBV5-1 to TRBJ2-3; D is unclear. CDR1 is SGHRS and CDR2 is YFSETQ in the germline V gene. V lost 4 bases and J 5 bases, leaving 8 bases between the germline ends. The CDR3 is made up of 12 amino acids. CDR3 amino acids: CASSLRQDTQYF. The DNA for the CDR3 is TGCGCCAGCAGCCTGCGGCAAGATACGCAGTATTTT.

The chain recombines TRBV5-1 with TRBJ2-2; 7 bases are a match to TRBD2. Germline V lookup: CDR1 SGHRS, CDR2 YFSETQ. This CDR3 comprises 14 residues. V was clipped by 4 bases and J by 4 bases; unmatched bases: 4. CDR3 protein: CASSQREGTGELFF. In nucleotides, the CDR3 is TGCGCCAGCAGCCAAAGGGAGGGCACCGGGGAGCTGTTTTTT.

The V gene is TRBV6-1, the J gene TRBJ1-5; D gene unclear. The germline CDR1 and CDR2 sequences are MNHNS and SASEGT. V was clipped by 3 bases and J by 5 bases, with 8 bases between them. This CDR3 is built from 13 residues. CDR3 nucleotides: TGTGCCAGCAGTGATTTGGGTTATCAGCCCCAGCATTTT. It specifies CASSDLGYQPQHF.

The rearrangement uses TRBV5-4 and TRBJ2-5; 8 bases align to TRBD1. With 4 bases clipped from V and 3 bases from J, the junction kept 14 bases outside the gene matches. Germline V lookup: CDR1 SGHNT, CDR2 YYREEE (reference sequence). CDR3 size: 17 residues. As DNA, the CDR3 is TGTGCCAGCAGCCCGATACCGACACCGGGACAGGAAGAGACCCAGTACTTC. It encodes CASSPIPTPGQEETQYF.